This is a list of T cell receptor beta chains from one sample in a study of T-cell memory formation after mild COVID-19. TCRdb called the 5' RACE reads again in MiXCR, with one record for every CDR3 protein. Among hundreds of thousands of distinct CDR3 sequences, approximately 15% were seen once, and the ten largest hold around 22%. Sequencing was carried out using PBMCs or a T cell subset sorted from them (not recorded which). The origin of the receptors is a young man who had mild COVID-19 (a few samples of this study predate the infection). Cell type and time point are not known. CDR3s include the opening cysteine and the closing phenylalanine or tryptophan. D genes are given only for firm matches. The size of a clone is reported for some rows only, either as once, few or many, or as a class for expanded clones.

j_call d_call v_call clone_size cdr3_aa cdr3_nt
TRBJ2-3 TRBD1 TRBV6-5 - CASGDRGVGTDTQYF TGTGCCAGCGGGGACAGGGGGGTCGGCACAGATACGCAGTATTTT
TRBJ1-1 TRBD1 TRBV7-2 few CASRVSGTGGAEAFF TGTGCCAGCCGAGTATCCGGGACAGGGGGCGCGGAAGCTTTCTTT
TRBJ1-2 - TRBV21-1 - CASFIMVRLSYGYTF TGTGCCAGCTTCATAATGGTACGGTTATCCTATGGCTACACCTTC
TRBJ2-1 TRBD1 TRBV12-3/TRBV12-4 - CASRTGVEQFF TGTGCCAGCAGGACAGGGGTTGAGCAGTTCTTC
TRBJ2-4 - TRBV3-1 few CASSHSANIQYF TGTGCCAGCAGCCATTCAGCGAACATTCAGTACTTC
TRBJ1-1 - TRBV7-2 few CASRYRGSPNTEAFF TGTGCCAGCAGGTACCGGGGGTCCCCAAACACTGAAGCTTTCTTT
TRBJ1-5 - TRBV5-1 few CASSLGQPGNQPQHF TGCGCCAGCAGCTTGGGTCAACCCGGGAATCAGCCCCAGCATTTT
TRBJ2-7 - TRBV20-1 few CSARIPWGSYEQYF TGCAGTGCCAGGATCCCGTGGGGCTCCTACGAGCAGTACTTC
TRBJ2-5 - TRBV10-3 - CAISDFGGAKETQYF TGTGCCATCAGTGACTTTGGGGGGGCAAAAGAGACCCAGTACTTC
TRBJ2-1 - TRBV28 few CARDNEQFF TGTGCCAGAGACAATGAGCAGTTCTTC
TRBJ2-1 - TRBV4-2 - CASSQDLALGGINEQFF TGTGCCAGCAGCCAAGATTTAGCCCTAGGGGGTATCAATGAGCAGTTCTTC
TRBJ2-5 TRBD2 TRBV6-5 - CASSYSGDGATQYF TGTGCCAGCAGTTACAGCGGGGATGGAGCGACCCAGTACTTC
TRBJ2-2 - TRBV6-5 - CATEDLNTGELFF TGTGCCACCGAGGACTTGAACACCGGGGAGCTGTTTTTT
TRBJ2-3 - TRBV24-1 - CATSGRQAGGSTDTQYF TGTGCCACCAGTGGCCGGCAGGCAGGCGGGAGCACAGATACGCAGTATTTT
TRBJ2-5 - TRBV9 many CASSPHLSGFKETQYF TGTGCCAGCAGCCCCCACCTCAGCGGGTTTAAGGAGACCCAGTACTTC
TRBJ2-1 - TRBV7-2 - CAGARYNEQFF TGCGCAGGGGCCCGATACAATGAGCAGTTCTTC
TRBJ2-1 - TRBV11-2 - CASSYLAVTSYNEQFF TGTGCCAGCAGCTACTTAGCGGTCACCTCCTACAATGAGCAGTTCTTC
TRBJ2-7 - TRBV7-9 - CASSLAVQGFNEQYF TGTGCCAGCAGCTTAGCGGTGCAGGGTTTCAACGAGCAGTACTTC
TRBJ1-1 - TRBV10-3 - CAISDPARRDTEAFF TGTGCCATCAGTGACCCGGCCCGGAGGGACACTGAAGCTTTCTTT
TRBJ1-1 - TRBV9 once CASSVAVRTEAFF TGTGCCAGCAGCGTAGCTGTAAGGACTGAAGCTTTCTTT
TRBJ2-5 - TRBV2 - CASSEAMGSGETQYF TGTGCCAGCAGTGAAGCCATGGGTTCGGGCGAGACCCAGTACTTC
TRBJ2-4 - TRBV28 few CASSSRDHIQYF TGTGCCAGCAGTTCCAGGGACCACATTCAGTACTTC
TRBJ2-2 - TRBV7-2 - CASSLVGASGELFF TGTGCCAGCAGCTTAGTCGGGGCGTCCGGGGAGCTGTTTTTT
TRBJ1-1 - TRBV15 few CATSRDGSVNTEAFF TGTGCCACCAGCAGAGATGGGTCAGTGAACACTGAAGCTTTCTTT
TRBJ1-6 - TRBV6-2/TRBV6-3 - CASSYREESPLHF TGTGCCAGCAGTTACAGGGAGGAGTCACCCCTCCACTTT
TRBJ2-5 - TRBV12-3/TRBV12-4 many CASSLLETQYF TGTGCCAGCAGTTTATTGGAGACCCAGTACTTC
TRBJ2-3 TRBD2 TRBV7-9 - CASSRRLAGTTDTQYF TGTGCCAGCAGCCGCCGACTAGCGGGGACCACAGATACGCAGTATTTT
TRBJ2-2 - TRBV5-4 few CASSLGVRGAGELFF TGTGCCAGCAGCTTGGGTGTCAGGGGAGCCGGGGAGCTGTTTTTT
TRBJ2-3 - TRBV4-1 - CASSQDSSSTDTQYF TGCGCCAGCAGCCAAGATAGTAGCAGCACAGATACGCAGTATTTT
TRBJ2-3 - TRBV7-2 few CASSPLAPDTQYF TGTGCCAGCAGCCCCCTGGCCCCAGATACGCAGTATTTT
TRBJ2-5 - TRBV7-2 few CASSWEVRETQYF TGTGCCAGCAGCTGGGAGGTCAGGGAGACCCAGTACTTC
TRBJ2-7 TRBD2 TRBV19 few CASSSPLAGNYEQYF TGTGCCAGTAGTTCGCCTCTAGCGGGGAACTACGAGCAGTACTTC
TRBJ2-3 - TRBV7-9 - CASSLPGGGDTQYF TGTGCCAGCAGCTTACCTGGAGGGGGGGATACGCAGTATTTT